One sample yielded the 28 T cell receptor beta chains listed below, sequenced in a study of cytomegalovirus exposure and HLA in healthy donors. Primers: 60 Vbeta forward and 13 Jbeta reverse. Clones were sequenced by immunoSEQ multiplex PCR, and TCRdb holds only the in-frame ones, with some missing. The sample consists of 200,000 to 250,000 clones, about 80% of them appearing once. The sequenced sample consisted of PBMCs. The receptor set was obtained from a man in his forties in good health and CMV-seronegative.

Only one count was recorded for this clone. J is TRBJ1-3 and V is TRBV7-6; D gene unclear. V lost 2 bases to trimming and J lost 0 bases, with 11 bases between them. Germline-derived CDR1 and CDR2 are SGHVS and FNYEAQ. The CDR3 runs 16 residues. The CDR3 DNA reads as TGTGCCAGCAGCTTAAATCCAGTCATCTCTGGAAACACCATATATTTT. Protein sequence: CASSLNPVISGNTIYF. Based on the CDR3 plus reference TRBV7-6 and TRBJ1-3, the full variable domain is GAGVSQSPRYKVTKRGQDVALRCDPISGHVSLYWYRQALGQGPEFLTYFNYEAQQDKSGLPNDRFSAERPEGSISTLTIQRTEQRDSAMYRCASSLNPVISGNTIYFGEGSWLTVV.

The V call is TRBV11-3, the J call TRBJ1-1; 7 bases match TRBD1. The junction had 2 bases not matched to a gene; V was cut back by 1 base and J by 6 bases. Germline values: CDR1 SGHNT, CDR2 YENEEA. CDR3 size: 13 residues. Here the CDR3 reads CASSLAGGSEAFF. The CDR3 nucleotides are TGTGCCAGCAGCTTAGCAGGGGGATCTGAAGCTTTCTTT.

In DNA form, the CDR3 reads TGTGCCAGCAGCTCACCAAAGCGGGGGGAGAACACTGAAGCTTTCTTT. This encodes CASSSPKRGENTEAFF. The rearrangement uses TRBV13 and TRBJ1-1; possible D gene TRBD1, 5 bases. V dropped 4 bases and J dropped 1 base, with 16 bases sitting between them. The CDR3 runs 16 residues. Germline CDR1 is PRHDT and CDR2 is FYEKMQ (reference sequence).

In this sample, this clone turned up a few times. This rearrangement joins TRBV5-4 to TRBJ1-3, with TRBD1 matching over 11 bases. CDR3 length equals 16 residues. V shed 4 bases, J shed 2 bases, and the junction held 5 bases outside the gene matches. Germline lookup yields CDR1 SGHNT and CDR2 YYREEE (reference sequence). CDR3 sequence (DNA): TGTGCCAGCAGCCGATGGGGACAGGGGGCTGGAAACACCATATATTTT. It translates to CASSRWGQGAGNTIYF.

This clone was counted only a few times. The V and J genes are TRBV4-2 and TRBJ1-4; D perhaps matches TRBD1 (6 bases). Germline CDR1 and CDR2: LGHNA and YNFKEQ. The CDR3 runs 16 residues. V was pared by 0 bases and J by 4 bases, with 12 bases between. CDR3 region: CASSQDRGTDNEKLFF. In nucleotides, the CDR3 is TGTGCCAGCAGCCAAGATAGGGGGACCGATAATGAAAAACTGTTTTTT.

The CDR3 here is CASSSTGSLYEQYF. The CDR3 DNA is TGTGCCAGCAGCTCTACGGGATCACTCTACGAGCAGTACTTC. The V gene is TRBV7-2, the J gene TRBJ2-7; weak D call: TRBD2 (5 bases). Germline V gene lookup returns CDR1 SGHTA and CDR2 FQGNSA. CDR3 length: 14 residues. With 4 bases removed from V and 3 bases from J, the gap between germline ends came to 13 bases.

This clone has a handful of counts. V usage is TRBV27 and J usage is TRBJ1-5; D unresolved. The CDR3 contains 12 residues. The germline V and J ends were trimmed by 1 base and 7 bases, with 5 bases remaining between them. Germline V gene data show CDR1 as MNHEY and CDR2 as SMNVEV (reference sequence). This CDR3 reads CASSLFGQPQHF. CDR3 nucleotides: TGTGCCAGCAGTTTATTCGGGCAGCCCCAGCATTTT.

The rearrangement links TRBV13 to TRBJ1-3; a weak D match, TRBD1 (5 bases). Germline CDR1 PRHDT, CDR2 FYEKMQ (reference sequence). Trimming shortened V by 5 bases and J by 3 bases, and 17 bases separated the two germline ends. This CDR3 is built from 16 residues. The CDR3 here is CASSRGGEVGGNTIYF. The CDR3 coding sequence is TGTGCCAGCAGCCGCGGGGGAGAGGTGGGTGGAAACACCATATATTTT.

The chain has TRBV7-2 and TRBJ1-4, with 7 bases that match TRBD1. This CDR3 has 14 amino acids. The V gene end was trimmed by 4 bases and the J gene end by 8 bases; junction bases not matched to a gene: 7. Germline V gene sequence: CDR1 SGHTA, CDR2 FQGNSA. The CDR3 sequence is CASSSRQGGEKLFF. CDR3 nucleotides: TGTGCCAGCAGCTCCCGACAGGGTGGAGAAAAACTGTTTTTT.

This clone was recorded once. Here the CDR3 reads CASSLPRGLVASTDTQYF. Here the CDR3 DNA reads TGCGCCAGCAGCTTACCCAGGGGATTAGTCGCTAGCACAGATACGCAGTATTTT. The chain joins TRBV5-1 to TRBJ2-3, with a weak D call TRBD1 (6 bases). V lost 2 bases and J lost 0, with 19 bases in between. Per the germline V gene, CDR1 is SGHRS and CDR2 is YFSETQ. This CDR3 has 18 residues.

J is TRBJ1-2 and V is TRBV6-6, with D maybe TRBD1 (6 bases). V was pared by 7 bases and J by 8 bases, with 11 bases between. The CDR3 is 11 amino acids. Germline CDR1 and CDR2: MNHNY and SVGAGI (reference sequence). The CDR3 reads CASTPDRGYTF. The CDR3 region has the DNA TGTGCCAGCACCCCGGACAGAGGCTACACCTTC.

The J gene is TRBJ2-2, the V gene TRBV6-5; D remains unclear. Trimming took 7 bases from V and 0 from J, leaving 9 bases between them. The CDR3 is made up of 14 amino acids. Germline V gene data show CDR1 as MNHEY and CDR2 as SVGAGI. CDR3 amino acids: CASTPLTNTGELFF. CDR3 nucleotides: TGTGCCAGCACCCCTCTTACGAACACCGGGGAGCTGTTTTTT.

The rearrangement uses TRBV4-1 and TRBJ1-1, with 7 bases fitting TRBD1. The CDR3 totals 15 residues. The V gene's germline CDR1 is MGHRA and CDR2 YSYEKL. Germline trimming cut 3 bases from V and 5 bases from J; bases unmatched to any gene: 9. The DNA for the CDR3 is TGCGCCAGCAGCCAGGTACGAACAGGGGAAACTGAAGCTTTCTTT. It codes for CASSQVRTGETEAFF.

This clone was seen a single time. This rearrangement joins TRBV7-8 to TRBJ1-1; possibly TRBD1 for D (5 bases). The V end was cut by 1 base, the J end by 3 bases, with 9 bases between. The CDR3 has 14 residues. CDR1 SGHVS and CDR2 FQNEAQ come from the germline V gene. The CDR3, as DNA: TGTGCCAGCAGCTTAGAGGGGTTGGACACTGAAGCTTTCTTT. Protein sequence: CASSLEGLDTEAFF.

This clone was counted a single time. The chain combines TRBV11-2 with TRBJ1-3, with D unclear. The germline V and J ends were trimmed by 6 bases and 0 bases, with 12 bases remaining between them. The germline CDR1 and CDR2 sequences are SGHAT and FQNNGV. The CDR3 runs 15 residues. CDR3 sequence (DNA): TGTGCCAGCAGGTCTATCTGGAGCTCTGGAAACACCATATATTTT. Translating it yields CASRSIWSSGNTIYF.

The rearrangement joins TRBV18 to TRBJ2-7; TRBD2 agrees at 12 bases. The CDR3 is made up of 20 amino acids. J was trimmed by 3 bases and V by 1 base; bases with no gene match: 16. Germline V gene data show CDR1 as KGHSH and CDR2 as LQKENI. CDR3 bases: TGTGCCAGCTCACCACTTTCTTCGACTAGCGGGGGTTTGAGGCACTACGAGCAGTACTTC. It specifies CASSPLSSTSGGLRHYEQYF.

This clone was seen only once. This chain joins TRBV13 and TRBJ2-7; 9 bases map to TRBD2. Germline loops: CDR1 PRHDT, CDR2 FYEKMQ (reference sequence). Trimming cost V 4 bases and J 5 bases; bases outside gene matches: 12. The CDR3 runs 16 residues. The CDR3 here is CASSSPGTSIIDEQYF. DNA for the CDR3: TGTGCCAGCAGCTCCCCCGGGACTAGCATTATCGACGAGCAGTACTTC.

The CDR3 DNA reads TGCGCCAGCAGCTTGCAGGGGAACTATGGCTACACCTTC. It specifies CASSLQGNYGYTF. The gene calls are TRBV5-1 and TRBJ1-2; a possible D gene is TRBD1 (6 bases). The CDR3 is 13 amino acids. Trimming took 1 base from V and 2 from J, leaving 6 bases between them. Germline CDR1 reads SGHRS; CDR2 reads YFSETQ.

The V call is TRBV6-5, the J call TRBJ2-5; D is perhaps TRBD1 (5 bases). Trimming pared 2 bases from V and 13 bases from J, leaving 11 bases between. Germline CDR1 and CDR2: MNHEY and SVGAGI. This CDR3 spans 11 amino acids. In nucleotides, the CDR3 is TGTGCCAGCAGTTACAAGGGTAGGGGGTACTTC. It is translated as CASSYKGRGYF.

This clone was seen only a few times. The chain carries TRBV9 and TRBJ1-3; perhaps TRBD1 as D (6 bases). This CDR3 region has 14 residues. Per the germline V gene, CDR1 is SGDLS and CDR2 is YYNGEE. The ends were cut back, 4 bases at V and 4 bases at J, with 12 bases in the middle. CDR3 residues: CASSPRTVGNTIYF. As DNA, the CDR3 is TGTGCCAGCAGCCCCCGGACAGTGGGAAACACCATATATTTT.

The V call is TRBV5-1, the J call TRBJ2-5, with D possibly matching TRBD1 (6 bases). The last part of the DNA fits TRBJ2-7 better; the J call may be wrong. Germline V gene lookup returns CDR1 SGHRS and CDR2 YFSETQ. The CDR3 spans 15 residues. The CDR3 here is CASSEQGSYVFEQYF. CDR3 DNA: TGCGCCAGCAGCGAACAGGGATCGTACGTGTTCGAGCAGTACTTC.

In nucleotides, the CDR3 is TGTGCCACCCTTAGCGGGAGAACCACAGATACGCAGTATTTT. It codes for CATLSGRTTDTQYF. The V gene is TRBV28, the J gene TRBJ2-3, with TRBD2 matching 9 bases. CDR1 is MDHEN, CDR2 SYDVKM, per germline. CDR3 size: 14 residues. The V gene end was trimmed by 10 bases and the J gene end by 2 bases; junction bases not matched to a gene: 7.

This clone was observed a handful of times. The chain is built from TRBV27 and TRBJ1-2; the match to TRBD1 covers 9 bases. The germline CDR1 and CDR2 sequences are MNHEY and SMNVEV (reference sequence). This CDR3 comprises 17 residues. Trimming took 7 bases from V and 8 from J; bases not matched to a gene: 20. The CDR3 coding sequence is TGTGCCAGCAAAACCATTGGATCATATGGGACAGGGTTAGGCTACACCTTC. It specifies CASKTIGSYGTGLGYTF.

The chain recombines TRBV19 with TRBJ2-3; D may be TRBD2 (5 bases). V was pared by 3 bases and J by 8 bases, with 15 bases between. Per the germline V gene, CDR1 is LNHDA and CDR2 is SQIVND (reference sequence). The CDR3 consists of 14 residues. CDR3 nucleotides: TGTGCCAGTAGTATGGGCAGCGGAGGTGGTACGCAGTATTTT. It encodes CASSMGSGGGTQYF.

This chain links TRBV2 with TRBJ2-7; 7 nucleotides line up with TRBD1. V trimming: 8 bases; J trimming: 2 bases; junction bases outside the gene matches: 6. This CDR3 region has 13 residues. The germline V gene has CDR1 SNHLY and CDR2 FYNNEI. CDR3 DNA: TGTGCCAGCCGGGGTCAGGGGGCCTACGAGCAGTACTTC. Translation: CASRGQGAYEQYF.

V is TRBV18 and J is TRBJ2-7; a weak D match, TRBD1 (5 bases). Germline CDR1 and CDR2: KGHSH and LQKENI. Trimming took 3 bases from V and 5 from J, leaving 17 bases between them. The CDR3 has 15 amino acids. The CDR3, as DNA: TGTGCCAGCTCACCCTTTCAGGGCACCGGCGACGAGCAGTACTTC. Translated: CASSPFQGTGDEQYF.

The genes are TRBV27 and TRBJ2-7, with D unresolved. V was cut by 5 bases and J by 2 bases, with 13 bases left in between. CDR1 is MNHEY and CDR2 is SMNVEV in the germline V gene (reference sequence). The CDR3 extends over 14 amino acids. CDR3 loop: CASSPSSLAYEQYF. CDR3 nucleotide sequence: TGTGCCAGCAGTCCCTCCAGTTTGGCCTACGAGCAGTACTTC.

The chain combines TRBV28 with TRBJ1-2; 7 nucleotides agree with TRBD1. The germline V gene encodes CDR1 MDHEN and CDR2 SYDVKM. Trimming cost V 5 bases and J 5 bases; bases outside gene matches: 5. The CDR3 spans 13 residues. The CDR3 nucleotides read TGTGCCAGCAGTGAGGGGGCTGGATATGGCTACACCTTC. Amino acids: CASSEGAGYGYTF.